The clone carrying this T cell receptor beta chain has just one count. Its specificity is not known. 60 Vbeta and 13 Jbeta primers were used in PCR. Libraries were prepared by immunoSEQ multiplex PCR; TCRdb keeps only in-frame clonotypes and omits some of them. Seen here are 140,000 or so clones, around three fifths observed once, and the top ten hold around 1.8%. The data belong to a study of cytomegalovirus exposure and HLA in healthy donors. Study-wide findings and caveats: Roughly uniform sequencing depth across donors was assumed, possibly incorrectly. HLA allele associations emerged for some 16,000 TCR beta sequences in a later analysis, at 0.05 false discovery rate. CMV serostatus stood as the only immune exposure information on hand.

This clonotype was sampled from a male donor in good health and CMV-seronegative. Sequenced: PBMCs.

CDR3 nucleotide sequence: TGTGCCAGCTCACCAGAGGTGGATACTAATGAAAAACTGTTTTTT. This gives the protein CASSPEVDTNEKLFF. The chain joins TRBV18 to TRBJ1-4; D is uncertain. V gave up 2 bases and J gave up 2 bases, with 9 bases separating them. The CDR3 length is 15 residues. The V gene's germline CDR1 is KGHSH and CDR2 LQKENI.